This T cell receptor (beta chain) was sequenced during a study of regulatory T cells in long-lasting Graves disease. Study-wide points: Persistent disease was associated with favored TRBV28 usage and with favored use of TRBJ1-2 and TRBJ2-5.

Sample time point: newly diagnosed GD, antithyroid drugs for less than 3 months. The TCR library was prepared using RNA isolated from PBMCs. Each patient gave around 9.7 milliliters of EDTA-anticoagulated peripheral blood. Many counts were recorded for this clonotype. The antigen remains undetermined. Germline values: CDR1 SGHRS, CDR2 YFSETQ. The V and J ends lost 4 bases and 3 bases respectively, with 22 bases between them. This CDR3 is built from 17 residues. With iRepertoire HTBI primers and Arm-PCR of CDR3 regions, TCR beta libraries were built. One entry per CDR3 protein results from TCRdb running MiXCR on the multiplex PCR reads. The sample carries 300,000 to 400,000 distinct CDR3 sequences, roughly a sixth recorded once.

The sequence came from a female donor with Graves disease. This chain joins TRBV5-1 and TRBJ1-2; D is perhaps TRBD1 (6 bases). Sequences were derived from peripheral blood mononuclear cells (PBMCs), sampled at new diagnosis, from a patient treated with antithyroid drugs. CDR3 sequence reads: CASSHGNSRGAHYGYTF. DNA for the CDR3: TGCGCCAGCAGCCACGGCAACAGCAGGGGAGCTCACTATGGCTACACCTTC.